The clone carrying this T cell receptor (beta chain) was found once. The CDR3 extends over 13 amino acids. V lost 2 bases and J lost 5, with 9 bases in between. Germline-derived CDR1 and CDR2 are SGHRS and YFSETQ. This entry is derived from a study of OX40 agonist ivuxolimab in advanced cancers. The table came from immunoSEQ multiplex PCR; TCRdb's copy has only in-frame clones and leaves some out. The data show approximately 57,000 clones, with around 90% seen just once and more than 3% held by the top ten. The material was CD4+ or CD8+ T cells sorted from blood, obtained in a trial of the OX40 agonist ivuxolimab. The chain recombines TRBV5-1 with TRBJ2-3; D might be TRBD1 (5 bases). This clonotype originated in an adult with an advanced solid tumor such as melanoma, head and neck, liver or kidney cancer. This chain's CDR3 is CASSFIRGDTQYF. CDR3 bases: TGCGCCAGCAGCTTTATAAGGGGAGATACGCAGTATTTT.